The 18 T cell receptor beta chains listed next were all sequenced from one sample in a study of Epstein–Barr virus B cells in breast cancer. The SMARTer Human TCR a/b Profiling Kit built libraries from RNA for both alpha and beta chains. TCRdb reprocessed the 5' RACE reads via MiXCR and lists one record per CDR3 protein. This table has 550 to 850 distinct CDR3 sequences, about 40% appearing once. Antigen specificity for these receptors is unknown. The source material was tumor-infiltrating lymphocytes expanded in culture. These TCRs come from a middle-aged woman with triple-negative breast cancer.

This clonotype was seen only once. The gene calls are TRBV3-1 and TRBJ2-3, with TRBD2 as a possible D gene (5 bases). This CDR3 comprises 13 residues. Trimming stripped 3 bases from V and 7 bases from J, with 11 bases between. Germline CDR1 and CDR2: LGHDT and YNNKEL (reference sequence). The CDR3 nucleotides are TGTGCCAGCAGCCACGTCGAGGGTAATACGCAGTATTTT. This sequence encodes CASSHVEGNTQYF.

Only a few counts were recorded for this clonotype. The chain recombines TRBV6-2 or TRBV6-3 with TRBJ2-1, with D perhaps being TRBD1 or TRBD2 (5 bases each). CDR3 length: 14 amino acids. Trimming shortened V by 4 bases and J by 10 bases, and 17 bases separated the two germline ends. From germline, CDR1 is MNHEY and CDR2 SVGEGT. The CDR3 reads CASSWVGDPNEQFF. In nucleotides, the CDR3 is TGTGCCAGCAGTTGGGTGGGGGATCCAAACGAGCAGTTCTTC.

This clonotype rates as large (0.1 to 1%). The chain employs TRBV28 and TRBJ2-3, with TRBD1 matching 8 bases. J was trimmed by 3 bases and V by 3 bases; bases with no gene match: 20. This CDR3 region has 20 residues. Germline V CDR1 and CDR2: MDHEN, SYDVKM. The CDR3 coding sequence is TGTGCCAGCAGTTTCATCGGGACAGGTACCCTTATCCGGGGGACAGATACGCAGTATTTT. Translated, it gives CASSFIGTGTLIRGTDTQYF.

The chain recombines TRBV20-1 with TRBJ2-3; 10 bases are a match to TRBD2. Per the germline V gene, CDR1 is DFQATT and CDR2 is SNEGSKA (reference sequence). This CDR3 is 15 amino acids long. V lost 6 bases and J lost 1; bases outside the gene matches: 7. CDR3 in DNA: TGCAGTGCCGATGCCGGGACTAGCGGCACAGATACGCAGTATTTT. It is translated as CSADAGTSGTDTQYF.

This clonotype was found a few times. This sequence joins TRBV27 and TRBJ2-3, with D unclear. From germline, CDR1 is MNHEY and CDR2 SMNVEV (reference sequence). Trimming pared 3 bases from V and 1 base from J, leaving 11 bases between. CDR3 length: 15 amino acids. The CDR3, as DNA: TGTGCCAGCAGTTTTTTGGGGATCGGCACAGATACGCAGTATTTT. Amino acids: CASSFLGIGTDTQYF.

This clonotype appeared a few times. This chain links TRBV5-1 with TRBJ2-5; D might be TRBD1 (6 bases). Trimming left V 4 bases short and J 3 bases short, with 16 bases between. Germline-derived CDR1 and CDR2 are SGHRS and YFSETQ. This CDR3 is 15 amino acids long. The DNA for the CDR3 is TGCGCCAGCAGCGTTACGACTGCAGGGGAAGAGACCCAGTACTTC. Its translation is CASSVTTAGEETQYF.

The rearrangement links TRBV19 to TRBJ1-5; unclear D gene. This CDR3 has 13 residues. The germline V gene has CDR1 LNHDA and CDR2 SQIVND (reference sequence). The V gene lost 7 bases and the J gene lost 4 bases, with 11 bases spanning the gap. The CDR3 loop reads CASIGGVNQPQHF. For the CDR3, the DNA is TGTGCCAGTATTGGCGGGGTTAATCAGCCCCAGCATTTT.

Note on this clonotype: Given a much more abundant clone one base away, this may be a read error. The chain couples TRBV4-2 to TRBJ2-7; tentatively, D is TRBD1 or TRBD2 (5 bases each). Germline loops: CDR1 LGHNA, CDR2 YNFKEQ. This CDR3 spans 12 amino acids. The CDR3 DNA follows: TGTGCCAGCAGCCAAGGGGGGAACGAGCAGCACTTC. Amino acids: CASSQGGNEQHF.

V usage is TRBV19 and J usage is TRBJ1-2, with D unresolved. The germline V gene encodes CDR1 LNHDA and CDR2 SQIVND (reference sequence). The ends were cut back, 6 bases at V and 4 bases at J, with 9 bases in the middle. CDR3 length equals 12 residues. CDR3 DNA sequence: TGTGCCAGTAGAAAGGGTGGCTATGGCTACACCTTC. Protein sequence: CASRKGGYGYTF.

J is TRBJ2-3 and V is TRBV2, with 11 bases matching TRBD2. The CDR3 extends over 16 amino acids. The V segment lost 8 bases and the J segment 2 bases; nucleotides outside the gene matches: 9. Germline-derived CDR1 and CDR2 are SNHLY and FYNNEI. For the CDR3, the DNA is TGTGCCAGCGCCCCTGGGACTAGCGGATCCACAGATACGCAGTATTTT. This encodes CASAPGTSGSTDTQYF.

By sample share, this clonotype is large. The V call is TRBV30, the J call TRBJ2-6; a possible D gene is TRBD1 (6 bases). This CDR3 has 15 residues. CDR1 GTSNPN and CDR2 SVGIG come from the germline V gene (reference sequence). Trimming shortened V by 4 bases and J by 3 bases, and 13 bases separated the two germline ends. CDR3 amino acids: CAWTGESYGANVLTF. Here the CDR3 DNA reads TGTGCCTGGACAGGGGAATCTTATGGGGCCAACGTCCTGACTTTC.

The CDR3 reads CASSLAPGQGEQFF. The CDR3 DNA reads TGTGCCAGCAGCTTGGCACCGGGACAGGGTGAGCAGTTCTTC. The gene calls are TRBV7-3 and TRBJ2-1, with 9 bases lining up with TRBD1. Per the germline V gene, CDR1 is SGHTA and CDR2 is FQGTGA. V shed 3 bases and J 9 bases; nucleotides not matched to a gene: 6. The CDR3 has 14 amino acids.

The chain links TRBV28 to TRBJ2-1; 8 bases map to TRBD2. This CDR3 is built from 16 residues. From germline, CDR1 is MDHEN and CDR2 SYDVKM. The junction had 8 bases not matched to a gene; V was cut back by 4 bases and J by 3 bases. The CDR3: CASSSSGAGVYNEQFF. In nucleotides, the CDR3 is TGTGCCAGCAGTTCGAGCGGAGCGGGAGTCTACAATGAGCAGTTCTTC. Full variable domain (rest looked up from reference TRBV28 and TRBJ2-1): DVKVTQSSRYLVKRTGEKVFLECVQDMDHENMFWYRQDPGLGLRLIYFSYDVKMKEKGDIPEGYSVSREKKERFSLILESASTNQTSMYLCASSSSGAGVYNEQFFGPGTRLTVL.

The V gene is TRBV20-1, the J gene TRBJ1-2; D gene unclear. The CDR3 covers 10 residues. V lost 6 bases to trimming and J lost 7 bases, with 9 bases between them. Per the germline V gene, CDR1 is DFQATT and CDR2 is SNEGSKA (reference sequence). The CDR3 region has the DNA TGCAGTGCCGGGAATCTTGGCTACACCTTC. Translating it yields CSAGNLGYTF.

The chain couples TRBV19 to TRBJ1-1; no definite D call. Germline loops: CDR1 LNHDA, CDR2 SQIVND (reference sequence). V shed 3 bases and J shed 0 bases, with 8 bases lying between them. The CDR3 contains 14 residues. Here the CDR3 reads CASSIGPMNTEAFF. The CDR3, as DNA: TGTGCCAGTAGTATCGGACCGATGAACACTGAAGCTTTCTTT. Full variable domain (rest looked up from reference TRBV19 and TRBJ1-1): DGGITQSPKYLFRKEGQNVTLSCEQNLNHDAMYWYRQDPGQGLRLIYYSQIVNDFQKGDIAEGYSVSREKKESFPLTVTSAQKNPTAFYLCASSIGPMNTEAFFGQGTRLTVV.

This clonotype was seen a few times. This chain links TRBV6-5 with TRBJ1-2; TRBD1 matches at 9 bases. This CDR3 has 14 residues. V shed 4 bases, J shed 8 bases, and the junction held 8 bases outside the gene matches. In germline, CDR1 is MNHEY, CDR2 SVGAGI. The CDR3 bases are TGTGCCAGCAGTTTGTTCCGGGACAGGGTCGGCTACACCTTC. Its protein product is CASSLFRDRVGYTF.

V usage is TRBV20-1 and J usage is TRBJ2-5; 7 positions match TRBD1. This CDR3 comprises 16 residues. CDR1 is DFQATT and CDR2 is SNEGSKA in the germline V gene (reference sequence). The trim removed 3 bases at V and 5 bases at J, leaving 15 bases unmatched. The DNA of the CDR3 is TGCAGTGCTAGCCACGAGGGGGCCACGTCCGGGGAGACCCAGTACTTC. As protein: CSASHEGATSGETQYF.

J is TRBJ2-3 and V is TRBV30; D perhaps matches TRBD2 (6 bases). The germline V and J ends were trimmed by 2 bases and 6 bases, with 18 bases remaining between them. The V gene's germline CDR1 is GTSNPN and CDR2 SVGIG (reference sequence). The CDR3 is 15 residues long. CDR3 DNA sequence: TGTGCCTGGAGTTCCGGGACTGCTTTGGCGGATACGCAGTATTTT. Translation: CAWSSGTALADTQYF. The variable domain in full, completed from reference TRBV30 and TRBJ2-3, reads SQTIHQWPATLVQPVGSPLSLECTVEGTSNPNLYWYRQAAGRGLQLLFYSVGIGQISSEVPQNLSASRPQDRQFILSSKKLLLSDSGFYLCAWSSGTALADTQYFGPGTRLTVL.